This TCR beta chain was sequenced in a study of CD8 T cells in Susac syndrome. General observations from the study: The number of individuals included in the study's TCR sequencing and HLA analysis was acknowledged as relatively small.

RNA totalling about 0.5 to 1 ug underwent reverse transcription with random hexamers. MiXCR was run by TCRdb on the immunoSEQ multiplex PCR reads, yielding one entry per CDR3 protein. Of 90,000 to 150,000 distinct CDR3 sequences detected, around nine tenths appear once; the ten largest clones hold about 0.14%. The germline V gene encodes CDR1 SGHTA and CDR2 FQGNSA. The ends were cut back, 1 base at V and 6 bases at J, with 15 bases in the middle. The CDR3 covers 16 residues. On this clonotype itself: As yet, its antigen is unknown.

TCR beta sequencing was performed on blood CD8+ and CD4+ T cells. TEMRA cells were FACS-enriched and CD8+ and CD4+ T cells negatively isolated. The source of this sequence is a human donor in good health. Specimen: CD4+ T cells from PBMCs. J is TRBJ2-2 and V is TRBV7-2; D might be TRBD2 (6 bases). The CDR3 sequence: CASSLGATRGSGELFF. As DNA, the CDR3 is TGTGCCAGCAGCTTAGGTGCGACTAGAGGGTCCGGGGAGCTGTTTTTT.